The 2 T cell receptor beta chains reported below all come from one sample, sequenced in a study of shared clonotypes between healthy human individuals. Method: immunoSEQ multiplex PCR; TCRdb's copy keeps in-frame clones and lacks some. This table holds 200,000 to 250,000 clones, 60% to 70% found once. The sample consisted of memory CD4+ T cells sorted from blood. Regarding subset: CD45RA-negative fraction. The receptors here all came from a man aged 25 to 40 in good health.

The V and J genes are TRBV14 and TRBJ2-3; D not certain. The V and J ends lost 4 bases and 9 bases respectively, with 17 bases between them. CDR1 SGHDN and CDR2 FVKESK come from the germline V gene. CDR3 length: 14 residues. CDR3 nucleotide sequence: TGTGCCAGCAGCCCCTTATCCCGGCGCCAGACGCAGTATTTT. This translates into CASSPLSRRQTQYF.

This clone was picked up many times. This specimen includes other DNA sequences encoding the same CDR3. V is TRBV7-9 and J is TRBJ2-1, with TRBD2 identical over 9 bases. The CDR3 spans 16 residues. The J segment lost 3 bases and the V segment lost 2 bases, leaving 5 bases of the junction unmatched. Germline CDR1 SEHNR, CDR2 FQNEAQ (reference sequence). CDR3 coding DNA: TGTGCCAGCAGCTTATCCCTAGCGGGGAGCTACAATGAGCAGTTCTTC. Protein product: CASSLSLAGSYNEQFF.